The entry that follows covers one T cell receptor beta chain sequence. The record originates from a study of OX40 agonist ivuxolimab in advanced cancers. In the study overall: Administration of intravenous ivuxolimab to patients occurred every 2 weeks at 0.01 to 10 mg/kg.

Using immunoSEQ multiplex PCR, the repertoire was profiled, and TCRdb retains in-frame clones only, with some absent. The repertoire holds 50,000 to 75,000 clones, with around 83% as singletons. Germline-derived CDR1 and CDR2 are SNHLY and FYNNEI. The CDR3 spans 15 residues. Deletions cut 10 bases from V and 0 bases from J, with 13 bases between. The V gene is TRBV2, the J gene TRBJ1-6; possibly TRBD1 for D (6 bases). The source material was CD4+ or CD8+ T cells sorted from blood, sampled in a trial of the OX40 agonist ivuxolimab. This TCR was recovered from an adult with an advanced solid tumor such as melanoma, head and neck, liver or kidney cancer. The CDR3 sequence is CAITTGVSYNSPLHF. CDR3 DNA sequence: TGTGCCATCACGACAGGCGTCTCCTATAATTCACCCCTCCACTTT.